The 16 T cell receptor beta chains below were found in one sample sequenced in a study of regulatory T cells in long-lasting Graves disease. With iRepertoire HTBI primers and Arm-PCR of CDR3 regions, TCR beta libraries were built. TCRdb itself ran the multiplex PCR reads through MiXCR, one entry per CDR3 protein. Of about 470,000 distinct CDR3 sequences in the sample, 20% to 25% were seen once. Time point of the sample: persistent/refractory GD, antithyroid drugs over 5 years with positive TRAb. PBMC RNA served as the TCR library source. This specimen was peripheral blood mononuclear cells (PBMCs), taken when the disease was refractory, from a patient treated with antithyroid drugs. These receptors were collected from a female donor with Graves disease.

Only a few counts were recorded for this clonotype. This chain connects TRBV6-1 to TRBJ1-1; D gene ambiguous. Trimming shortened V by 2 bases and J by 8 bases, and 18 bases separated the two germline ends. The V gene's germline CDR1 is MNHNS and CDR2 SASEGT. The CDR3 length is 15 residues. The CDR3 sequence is CASSELWGGFEEAFF. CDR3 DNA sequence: TGTGCCAGCAGTGAACTCTGGGGTGGGTTCGAGGAAGCTTTCTTT.

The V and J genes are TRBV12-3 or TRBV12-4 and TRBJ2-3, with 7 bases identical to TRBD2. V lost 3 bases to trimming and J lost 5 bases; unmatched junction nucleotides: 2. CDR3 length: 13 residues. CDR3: CASSFGGGDTQYF. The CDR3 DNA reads TGTGCCAGCAGTTTTGGGGGGGGAGATACGCAGTATTTT.

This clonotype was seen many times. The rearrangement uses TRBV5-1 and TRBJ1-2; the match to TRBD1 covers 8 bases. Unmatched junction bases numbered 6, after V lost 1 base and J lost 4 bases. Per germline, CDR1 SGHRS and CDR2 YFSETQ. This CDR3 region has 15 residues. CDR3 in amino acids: CASSLTTGVGYGYTF. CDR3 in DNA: TGCGCCAGCAGCTTGACGACAGGGGTCGGCTATGGCTACACCTTC.

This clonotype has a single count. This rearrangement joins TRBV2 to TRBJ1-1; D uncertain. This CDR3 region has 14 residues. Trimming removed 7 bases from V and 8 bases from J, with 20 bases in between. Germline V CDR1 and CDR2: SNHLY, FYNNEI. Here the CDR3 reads CASIQQSQALEAFF. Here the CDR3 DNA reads TGTGCCAGCATCCAACAGAGCCAGGCACTCGAAGCTTTCTTT.

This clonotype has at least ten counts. DNA of the CDR3: TGTGCCAGCGGGGTGGCAGGGAGCAATCAGCCCCAGCATTTT. Translating gives CASGVAGSNQPQHF. The genes are TRBV5-6 and TRBJ1-5; TRBD1 is a possible D gene (5 bases). Trimming took off 7 bases at V and 1 base at J, with 12 bases between the two ends. Germline loops: CDR1 SGHDT, CDR2 YYEEEE. The CDR3 covers 14 residues.

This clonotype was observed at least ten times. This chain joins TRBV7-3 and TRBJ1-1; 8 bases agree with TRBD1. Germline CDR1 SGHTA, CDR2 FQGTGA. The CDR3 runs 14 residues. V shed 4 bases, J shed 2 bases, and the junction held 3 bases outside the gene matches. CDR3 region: CASSSQGGNTEAFF. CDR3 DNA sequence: TGTGCCAGCAGCTCACAGGGGGGTAACACTGAAGCTTTCTTT.

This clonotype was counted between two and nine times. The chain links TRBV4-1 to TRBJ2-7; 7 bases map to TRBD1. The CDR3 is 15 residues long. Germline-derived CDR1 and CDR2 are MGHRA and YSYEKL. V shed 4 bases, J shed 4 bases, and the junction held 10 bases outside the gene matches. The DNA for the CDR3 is TGCGCCAGCAGCCGAGGACAGGTTGGAGGTTACGAGCAGTACTTC. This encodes CASSRGQVGGYEQYF.

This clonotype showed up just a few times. CDR3 in amino acids: CSAPVVNLYNSPLHF. DNA for the CDR3: TGCAGTGCCCCCGTCGTTAATCTCTATAATTCACCCCTCCACTTT. V and J are TRBV20-1 and TRBJ1-6; D remains ambiguous. The germline gives CDR1 DFQATT, CDR2 SNEGSKA (reference sequence). There are 15 residues in the CDR3. V was trimmed by 6 bases and J by 3 bases, leaving 15 bases between them.

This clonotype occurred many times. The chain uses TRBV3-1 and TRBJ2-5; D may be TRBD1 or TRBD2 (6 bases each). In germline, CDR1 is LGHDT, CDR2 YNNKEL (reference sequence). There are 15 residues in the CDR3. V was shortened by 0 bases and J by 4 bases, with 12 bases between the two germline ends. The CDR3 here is CASSQDLEGGETQYF. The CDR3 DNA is TGTGCCAGCAGCCAAGATCTCGAGGGGGGAGAGACCCAGTACTTC.

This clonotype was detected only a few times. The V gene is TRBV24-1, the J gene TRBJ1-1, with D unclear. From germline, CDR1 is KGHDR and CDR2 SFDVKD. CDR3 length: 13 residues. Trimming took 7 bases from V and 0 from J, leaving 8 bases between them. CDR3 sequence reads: CATRGSLNTEAFF. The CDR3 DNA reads TGTGCCACCAGGGGCAGCCTGAACACTGAAGCTTTCTTT.

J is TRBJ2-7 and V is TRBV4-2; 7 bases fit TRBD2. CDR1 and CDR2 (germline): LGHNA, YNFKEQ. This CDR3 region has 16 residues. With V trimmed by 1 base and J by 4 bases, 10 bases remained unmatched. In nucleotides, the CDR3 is TGTGCCAGCAGCCAAGTCCTCCGGGGAGGGTTTTACGAGCAGTACTTC. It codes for CASSQVLRGGFYEQYF.

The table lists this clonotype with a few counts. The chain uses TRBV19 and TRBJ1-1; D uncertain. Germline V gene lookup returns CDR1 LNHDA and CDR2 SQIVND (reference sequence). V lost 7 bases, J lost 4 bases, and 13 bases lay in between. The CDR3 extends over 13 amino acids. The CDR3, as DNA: TGTGCCAGTACCCTCCGACCAGGCACTGAAGCTTTCTTT. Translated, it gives CASTLRPGTEAFF.

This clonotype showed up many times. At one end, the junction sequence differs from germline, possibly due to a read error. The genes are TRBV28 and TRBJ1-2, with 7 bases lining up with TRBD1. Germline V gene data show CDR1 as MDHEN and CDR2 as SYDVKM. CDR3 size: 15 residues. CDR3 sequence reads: CASSPSRGFNYDYTF. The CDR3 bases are TGTGCCAGCAGCCCCTCCAGGGGGTTCAACTATGACTACACCTTC.

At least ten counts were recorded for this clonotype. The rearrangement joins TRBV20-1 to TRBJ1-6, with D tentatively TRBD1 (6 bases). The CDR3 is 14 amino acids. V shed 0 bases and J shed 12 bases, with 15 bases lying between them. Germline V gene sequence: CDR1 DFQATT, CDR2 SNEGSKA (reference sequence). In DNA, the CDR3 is TGCAGTGCTAGAGATCAGGGGCAAATTCTACCCCTCCACTTT. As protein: CSARDQGQILPLHF.

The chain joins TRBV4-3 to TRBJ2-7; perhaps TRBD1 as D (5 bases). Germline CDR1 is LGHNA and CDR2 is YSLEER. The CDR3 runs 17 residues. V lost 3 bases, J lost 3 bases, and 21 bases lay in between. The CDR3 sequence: CASSQSYQGWGLYEQYF. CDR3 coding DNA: TGCGCCAGCAGCCAGAGCTACCAGGGTTGGGGCCTCTACGAGCAGTACTTC.

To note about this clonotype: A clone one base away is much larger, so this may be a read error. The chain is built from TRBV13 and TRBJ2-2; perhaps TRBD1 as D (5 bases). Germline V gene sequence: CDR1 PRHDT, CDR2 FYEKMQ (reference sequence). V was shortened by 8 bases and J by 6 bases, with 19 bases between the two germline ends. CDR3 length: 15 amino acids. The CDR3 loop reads CASSLGLAQAGELFF. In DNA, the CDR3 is TGTGCCAGCTCCCTGGGGCTGGCTCAAGCCGGGGAGCTGTTTTTT.